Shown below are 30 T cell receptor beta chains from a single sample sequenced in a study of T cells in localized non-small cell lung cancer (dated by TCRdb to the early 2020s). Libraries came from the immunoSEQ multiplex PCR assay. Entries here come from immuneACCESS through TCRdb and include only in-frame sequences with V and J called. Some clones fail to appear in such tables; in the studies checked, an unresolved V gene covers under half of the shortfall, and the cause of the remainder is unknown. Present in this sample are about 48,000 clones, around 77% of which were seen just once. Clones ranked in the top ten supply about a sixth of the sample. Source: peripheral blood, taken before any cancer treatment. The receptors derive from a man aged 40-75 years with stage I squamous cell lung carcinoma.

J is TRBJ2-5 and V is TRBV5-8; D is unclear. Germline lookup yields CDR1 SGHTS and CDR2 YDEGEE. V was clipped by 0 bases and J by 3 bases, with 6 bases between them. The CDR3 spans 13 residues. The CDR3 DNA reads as TGTGCCAGCAGCTTGGTTCTAGAAGAGACCCAGTACTTC. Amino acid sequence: CASSLVLEETQYF.

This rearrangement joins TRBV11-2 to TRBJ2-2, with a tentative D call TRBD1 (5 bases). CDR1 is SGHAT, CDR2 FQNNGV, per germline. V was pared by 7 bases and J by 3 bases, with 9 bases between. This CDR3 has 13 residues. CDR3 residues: CASKPGYTGELFF. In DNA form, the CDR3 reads TGTGCCAGCAAACCAGGGTACACCGGGGAGCTGTTTTTT.

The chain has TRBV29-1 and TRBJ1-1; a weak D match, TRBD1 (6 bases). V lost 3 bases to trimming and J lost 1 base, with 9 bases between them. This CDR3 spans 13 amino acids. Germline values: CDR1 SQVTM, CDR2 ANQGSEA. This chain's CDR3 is CSVEIQGNTEAFF. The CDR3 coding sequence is TGCAGCGTTGAGATACAGGGGAACACTGAAGCTTTCTTT.

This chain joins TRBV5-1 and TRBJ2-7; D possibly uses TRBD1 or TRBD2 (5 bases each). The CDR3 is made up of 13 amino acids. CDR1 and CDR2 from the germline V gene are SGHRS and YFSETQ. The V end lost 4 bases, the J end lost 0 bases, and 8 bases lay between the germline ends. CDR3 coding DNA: TGCGCCAGCAGCCCAGGGAGCTCCTACGAGCAGTACTTC. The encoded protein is CASSPGSSYEQYF.

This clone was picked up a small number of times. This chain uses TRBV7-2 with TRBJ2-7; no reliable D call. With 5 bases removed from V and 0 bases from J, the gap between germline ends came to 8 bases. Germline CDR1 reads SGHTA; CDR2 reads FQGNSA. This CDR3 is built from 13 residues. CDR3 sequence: CASSTPSSYEQYF. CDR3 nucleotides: TGTGCCAGCAGCACACCGAGCTCCTACGAGCAGTACTTC.

CDR3 nucleotides: TGCGCCAGCAGCCAAGATTTAAGGGACACAGATACGCAGTATTTT. Amino acid sequence: CASSQDLRDTDTQYF. The chain links TRBV4-3 to TRBJ2-3; no reliable D call. CDR1 and CDR2 (germline): LGHNA, YSLEER. The length of the CDR3 is 15 residues. V was clipped by 0 bases and J by 2 bases, with 9 bases between them.

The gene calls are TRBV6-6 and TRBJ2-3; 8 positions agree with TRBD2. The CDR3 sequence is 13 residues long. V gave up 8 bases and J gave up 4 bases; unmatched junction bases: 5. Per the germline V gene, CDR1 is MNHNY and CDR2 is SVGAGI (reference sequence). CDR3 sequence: CASREGGADTQYF. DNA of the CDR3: TGTGCCAGCCGGGAGGGGGGGGCAGATACGCAGTATTTT.

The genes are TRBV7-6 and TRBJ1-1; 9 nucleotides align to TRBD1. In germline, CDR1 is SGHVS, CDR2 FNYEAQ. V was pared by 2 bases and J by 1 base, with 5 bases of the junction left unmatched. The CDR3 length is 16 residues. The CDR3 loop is CASSLFPGQGNTEAFF. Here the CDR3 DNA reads TGTGCCAGCAGCTTATTTCCGGGACAGGGGAACACTGAAGCTTTCTTT. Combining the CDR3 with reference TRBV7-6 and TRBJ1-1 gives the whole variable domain GAGVSQSPRYKVTKRGQDVALRCDPISGHVSLYWYRQALGQGPEFLTYFNYEAQQDKSGLPNDRFSAERPEGSISTLTIQRTEQRDSAMYRCASSLFPGQGNTEAFFGQGTRLTVV.

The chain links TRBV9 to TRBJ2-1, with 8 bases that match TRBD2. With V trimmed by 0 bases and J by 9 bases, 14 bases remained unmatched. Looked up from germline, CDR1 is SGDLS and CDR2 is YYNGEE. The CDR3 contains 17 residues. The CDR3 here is CASSVEGPGLVGGEQFF. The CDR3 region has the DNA TGTGCCAGCAGCGTAGAGGGACCGGGACTAGTCGGCGGTGAGCAGTTCTTC.

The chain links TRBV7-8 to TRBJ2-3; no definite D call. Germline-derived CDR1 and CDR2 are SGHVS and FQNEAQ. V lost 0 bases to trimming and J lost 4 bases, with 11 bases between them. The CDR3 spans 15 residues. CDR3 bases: TGTGCCAGCAGCTTAGCCCCCACAACCGCAGATACGCAGTATTTT. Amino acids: CASSLAPTTADTQYF. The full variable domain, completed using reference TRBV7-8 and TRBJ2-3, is GAGVSQSPRYKVAKRGQDVALRCDPISGHVSLFWYQQALGQGPEFLTYFQNEAQLDKSGLPSDRFFAERPEGSVSTLKIQRTQQEDSAVYLCASSLAPTTADTQYFGPGTRLTVL.

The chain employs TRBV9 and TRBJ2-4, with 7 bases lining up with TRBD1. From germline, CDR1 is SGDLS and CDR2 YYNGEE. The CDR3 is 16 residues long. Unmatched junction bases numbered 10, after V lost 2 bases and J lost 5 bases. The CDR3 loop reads CASSVGTGTVENIQYF. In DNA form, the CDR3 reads TGTGCCAGCAGCGTGGGAACAGGGACAGTTGAAAACATTCAGTACTTC.

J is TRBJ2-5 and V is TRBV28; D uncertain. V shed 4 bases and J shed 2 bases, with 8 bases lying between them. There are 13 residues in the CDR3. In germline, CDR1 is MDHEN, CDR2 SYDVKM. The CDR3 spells CASSSGQQETQYF. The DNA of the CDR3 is TGTGCCAGCAGTTCTGGCCAACAAGAGACCCAGTACTTC. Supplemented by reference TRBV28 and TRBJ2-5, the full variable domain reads DVKVTQSSRYLVKRTGEKVFLECVQDMDHENMFWYRQDPGLGLRLIYFSYDVKMKEKGDIPEGYSVSREKKERFSLILESASTNQTSMYLCASSSGQQETQYFGPGTRLLVL.

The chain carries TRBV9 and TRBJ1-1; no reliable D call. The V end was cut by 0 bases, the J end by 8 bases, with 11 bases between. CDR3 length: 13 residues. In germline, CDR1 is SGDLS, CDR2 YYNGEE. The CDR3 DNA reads TGTGCCAGCAGCGTAGGTGTGGCGGGGGAAGCTTTCTTT. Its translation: CASSVGVAGEAFF.

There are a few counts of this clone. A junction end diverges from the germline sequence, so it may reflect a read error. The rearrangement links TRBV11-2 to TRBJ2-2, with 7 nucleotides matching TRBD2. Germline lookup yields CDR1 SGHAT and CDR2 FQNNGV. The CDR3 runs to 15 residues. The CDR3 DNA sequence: TGTGCCACCAGCGTCGAACTAGCGCTGGCCGGGGAGCTGTTTTTT. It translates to CATSVELALAGELFF.

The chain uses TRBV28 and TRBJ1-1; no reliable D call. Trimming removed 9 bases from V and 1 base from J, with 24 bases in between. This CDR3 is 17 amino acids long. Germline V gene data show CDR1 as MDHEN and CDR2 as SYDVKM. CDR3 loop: CARPHEEGGEWNTEAFF. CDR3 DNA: TGTGCCAGACCACATGAGGAGGGAGGTGAGTGGAACACTGAAGCTTTCTTT.

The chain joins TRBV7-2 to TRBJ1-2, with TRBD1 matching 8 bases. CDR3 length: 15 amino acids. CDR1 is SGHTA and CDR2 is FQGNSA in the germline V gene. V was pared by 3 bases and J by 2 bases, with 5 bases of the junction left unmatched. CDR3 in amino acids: CASSLDRDVNYGYTF. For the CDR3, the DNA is TGTGCCAGCAGCTTGGACAGGGATGTGAACTATGGCTACACCTTC.

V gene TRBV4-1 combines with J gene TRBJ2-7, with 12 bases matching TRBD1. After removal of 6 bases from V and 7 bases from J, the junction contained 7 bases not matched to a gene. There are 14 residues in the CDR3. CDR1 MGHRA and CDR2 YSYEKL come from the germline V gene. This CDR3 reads CASRPGQGAREQYF. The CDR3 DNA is TGCGCCAGCAGACCGGGACAGGGGGCGCGGGAGCAGTACTTC.

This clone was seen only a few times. The CDR3 coding sequence is TGTGCCAGCAGCGTAGGCCCGCGAGGGAACACTGAAGCTTTCTTT. Translation gives CASSVGPRGNTEAFF. The chain uses TRBV9 and TRBJ1-1; no clear D gene. With 0 bases removed from V and 1 base from J, the gap between germline ends came to 10 bases. The germline V gene has CDR1 SGDLS and CDR2 YYNGEE. The CDR3 spans 15 residues. Full variable domain (remainder filled in from reference TRBV9 and TRBJ1-1): DSGVTQTPKHLITATGQRVTLRCSPRSGDLSVYWYQQSLDQGLQFLIQYYNGEERAKGNILERFSAQQFPDLHSELNLSSLELGDSALYFCASSVGPRGNTEAFFGQGTRLTVV.

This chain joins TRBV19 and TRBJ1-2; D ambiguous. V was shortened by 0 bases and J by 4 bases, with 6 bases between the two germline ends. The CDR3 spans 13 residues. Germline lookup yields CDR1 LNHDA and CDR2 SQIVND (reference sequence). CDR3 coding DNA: TGTGCCAGTAGTATAGATGTGGGCTATGGCTACACCTTC. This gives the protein CASSIDVGYGYTF.

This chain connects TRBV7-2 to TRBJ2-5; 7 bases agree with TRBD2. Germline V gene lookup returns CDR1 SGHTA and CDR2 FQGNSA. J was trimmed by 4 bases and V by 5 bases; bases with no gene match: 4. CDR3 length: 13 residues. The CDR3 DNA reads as TGTGCCAGCAGCCCTAGCGGCCCAGAGACCCAGTACTTC. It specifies CASSPSGPETQYF.

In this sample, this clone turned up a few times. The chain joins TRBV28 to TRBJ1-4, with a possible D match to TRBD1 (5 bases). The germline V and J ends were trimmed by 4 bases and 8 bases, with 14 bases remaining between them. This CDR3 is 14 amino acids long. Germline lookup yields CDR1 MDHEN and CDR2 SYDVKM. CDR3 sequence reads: CASSSDKQEEKLFF. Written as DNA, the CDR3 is TGTGCCAGCAGTTCGGACAAACAGGAGGAAAAACTGTTTTTT.

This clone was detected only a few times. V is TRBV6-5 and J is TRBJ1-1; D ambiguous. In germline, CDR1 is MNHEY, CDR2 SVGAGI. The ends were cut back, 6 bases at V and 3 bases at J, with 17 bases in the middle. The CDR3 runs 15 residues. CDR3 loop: CASRLAWGGDTEAFF. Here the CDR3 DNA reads TGTGCCAGCAGGTTAGCGTGGGGAGGTGACACTGAAGCTTTCTTT.

In DNA form, the CDR3 reads TGTGCCAGCAGCGAAAGGACGCGCGTCCTGACTTTC. Encoded protein: CASSERTRVLTF. V is TRBV11-2 and J is TRBJ2-6; D call uncertain. Between the trimmed V and J ends, which lost 5 bases and 12 bases, there was a span of 11 bases. The CDR3 totals 12 residues. Per the germline V gene, CDR1 is SGHAT and CDR2 is FQNNGV. The full variable domain, with the rest looked up from reference TRBV11-2 and TRBJ2-6, is EAGVAQSPRYKIIEKRQSVAFWCNPISGHATLYWYQQILGQGPKLLIQFQNNGVVDDSQLPKDRFSAERLKGVDSTLKIQPAKLEDSAVYLCASSERTRVLTFGAGSRLTVL.

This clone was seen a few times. The CDR3 DNA follows: TGTGCCAGCAGCCGGGACTCGCCTTGGGAACTGTTTTTT. Its protein is CASSRDSPWELFF. The chain combines TRBV7-9 with TRBJ1-4, with D maybe TRBD1 (5 bases). The CDR3 has 13 residues. Trimming pared 5 bases from V and 12 bases from J, leaving 16 bases between. CDR1 is SEHNR and CDR2 is FQNEAQ in the germline V gene (reference sequence).

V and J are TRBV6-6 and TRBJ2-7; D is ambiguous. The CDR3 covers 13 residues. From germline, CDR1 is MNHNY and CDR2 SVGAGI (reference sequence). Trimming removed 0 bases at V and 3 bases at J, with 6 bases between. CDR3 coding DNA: TGTGCCAGCAGTTACTCCTTTGGCTACGAGCAGTACTTC. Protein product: CASSYSFGYEQYF.

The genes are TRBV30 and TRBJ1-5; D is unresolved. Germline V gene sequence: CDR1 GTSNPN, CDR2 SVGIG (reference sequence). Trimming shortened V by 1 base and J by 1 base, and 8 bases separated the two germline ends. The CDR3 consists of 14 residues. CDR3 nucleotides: TGTGCCTGGAGTGATGTCAGCAGCAATCAGCCCCAGCATTTT. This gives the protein CAWSDVSSNQPQHF. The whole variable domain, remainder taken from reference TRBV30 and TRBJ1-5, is SQTIHQWPATLVQPVGSPLSLECTVEGTSNPNLYWYRQAAGRGLQLLFYSVGIGQISSEVPQNLSASRPQDRQFILSSKKLLLSDSGFYLCAWSDVSSNQPQHFGDGTRLSIL.

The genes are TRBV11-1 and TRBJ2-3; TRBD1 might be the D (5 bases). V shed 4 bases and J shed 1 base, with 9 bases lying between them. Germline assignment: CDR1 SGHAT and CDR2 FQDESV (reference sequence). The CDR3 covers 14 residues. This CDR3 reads CASSSQDRTDTQYF. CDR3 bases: TGTGCCAGCAGCTCACAGGACCGCACAGATACGCAGTATTTT.

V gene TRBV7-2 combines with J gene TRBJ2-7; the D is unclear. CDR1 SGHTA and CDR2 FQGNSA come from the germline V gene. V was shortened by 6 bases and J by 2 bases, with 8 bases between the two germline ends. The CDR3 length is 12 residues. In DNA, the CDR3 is TGTGCCAGCAGTCAAGCACCCTACGAGCAGTACTTC. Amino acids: CASSQAPYEQYF.

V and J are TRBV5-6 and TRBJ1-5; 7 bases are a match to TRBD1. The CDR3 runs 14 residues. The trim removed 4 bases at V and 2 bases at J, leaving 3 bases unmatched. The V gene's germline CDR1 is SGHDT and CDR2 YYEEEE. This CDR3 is CASSRGQGNQPQHF. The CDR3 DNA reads TGTGCCAGCAGCAGAGGACAGGGCAATCAGCCCCAGCATTTT.

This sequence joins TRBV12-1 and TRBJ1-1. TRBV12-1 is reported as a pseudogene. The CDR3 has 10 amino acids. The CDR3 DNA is TGTGCCAGCAGCTTGTCTGAAGCTTTCTTT. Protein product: CASSLSEAFF.